A single sample gave rise to the 28 T cell receptor beta chains below, sequenced in a study of PD-1 blockade in classical Hodgkin lymphoma. Every single patient, without exception, relapsed after autologous stem cell transplantation, and brentuximab vedotin exposure varied. Purified CD4+ T cells were obtained from thawed PBMCs through magnetic negative selection. Some clones are missing from TCRdb's copy, which holds only in-frame ones; the method was immunoSEQ multiplex PCR. Altogether 4,500 or so clones are present, roughly 79% being singletons, with the ten largest covering over 5.5%. The input for sequencing was CD4+ T cells from blood, taken at baseline. These receptor sequences come from a human donor with classical Hodgkin lymphoma.

This chain joins TRBV4-1 and TRBJ2-6; D gene ambiguous. V lost 5 bases and J 5 bases, leaving 22 bases between the germline ends. The CDR3 contains 18 residues. CDR1 and CDR2 from the germline V gene are MGHRA and YSYEKL. CDR3 sequence reads: CASSRVGEPQSRANVLTF. Here the CDR3 DNA reads TGCGCCAGCAGCAGGGTCGGCGAACCACAAAGTCGGGCCAACGTCCTGACTTTC.

The rearrangement joins TRBV27 to TRBJ1-4; possibly TRBD1 for D (6 bases). The CDR3 totals 13 residues. The germline V gene encodes CDR1 MNHEY and CDR2 SMNVEV (reference sequence). Trimming took 5 bases from V and 8 from J, leaving 12 bases between them. CDR3 sequence: CASSPYRDEKLFF. CDR3 coding DNA: TGTGCCAGCAGTCCATACAGGGACGAAAAACTGTTTTTT.

For the CDR3, the DNA is TGTGCCAGCAAGAGGGCTAATGAAAAACTGTTTTTT. As protein: CASKRANEKLFF. The chain links TRBV28 to TRBJ1-4; D is uncertain. Germline V gene data show CDR1 as MDHEN and CDR2 as SYDVKM. Trimming removed 7 bases at V and 3 bases at J, with 6 bases between. The CDR3 sequence is 12 residues long. The entire variable domain, with the rest obtained from reference TRBV28 and TRBJ1-4, is as follows: DVKVTQSSRYLVKRTGEKVFLECVQDMDHENMFWYRQDPGLGLRLIYFSYDVKMKEKGDIPEGYSVSREKKERFSLILESASTNQTSMYLCASKRANEKLFFGSGTQLSVL.

The table lists this clone with a few counts. V is TRBV2 and J is TRBJ1-5; possibly TRBD1 for D (5 bases). V lost 5 bases to trimming and J lost 2 bases, with 13 bases between them. CDR1 is SNHLY and CDR2 is FYNNEI in the germline V gene. This CDR3 region has 15 residues. CDR3 nucleotide sequence: TGTGCCAGCAGTCTTTGGGGCGGCGGCAATCAGCCCCAGCATTTT. Translating it yields CASSLWGGGNQPQHF.

The CDR3 reads CASRDPGQGAHTQYF. Here the CDR3 DNA reads TGTGCCAGTAGAGATCCGGGACAGGGGGCACATACGCAGTATTTT. The chain links TRBV19 to TRBJ2-3; TRBD1 matches 12 bases. Germline assignment: CDR1 LNHDA and CDR2 SQIVND (reference sequence). Trimming took 6 bases from V and 7 from J; bases not matched to a gene: 8. CDR3 size: 15 residues.

This CDR3 reads CASRAGASYNEQFF. The CDR3 bases are TGTGCCAGCAGGGCGGGCGCTTCCTACAATGAGCAGTTCTTC. This chain connects TRBV28 to TRBJ2-1, with a tentative D call TRBD2 (5 bases). Germline CDR1 MDHEN, CDR2 SYDVKM. The CDR3 runs to 14 residues. The ends were cut back, 6 bases at V and 1 base at J, with 10 bases in the middle.

Here the CDR3 reads CASSLSGGWPDTQYF. CDR3 DNA sequence: TGTGCCAGCAGCCTTAGCGGGGGGTGGCCAGATACGCAGTATTTT. The rearrangement joins TRBV5-5 to TRBJ2-3, with 10 bases lining up with TRBD2. V trimming: 4 bases; J trimming: 4 bases; junction bases outside the gene matches: 6. The CDR3 covers 15 residues. CDR1 is SGHKS, CDR2 YYEKEE, per germline (reference sequence).

This clone was detected once. The CDR3 loop is CASSLDLAVNTEAFF. DNA of the CDR3: TGTGCCAGCAGCTTAGATCTGGCAGTGAACACTGAAGCTTTCTTT. The chain has TRBV11-2 and TRBJ1-1; no clear D. The germline CDR1 and CDR2 sequences are SGHAT and FQNNGV. This CDR3 contains 15 residues. The V and J ends lost 0 bases and 0 bases respectively, with 8 bases between them.

The chain combines TRBV7-9 with TRBJ1-4; tentative D call: TRBD1 (6 bases). The germline V gene has CDR1 SEHNR and CDR2 FQNEAQ (reference sequence). Deletions cut 1 base from V and 0 bases from J, with 6 bases between. The CDR3 contains 15 residues. Here the CDR3 DNA reads TGTGCCAGCAGCTTAGGACAGGCAACTAATGAAAAACTGTTTTTT. Translating it yields CASSLGQATNEKLFF.

This chain links TRBV7-6 with TRBJ1-2, with D unresolved. Germline-derived CDR1 and CDR2 are SGHVS and FNYEAQ. V was cut by 2 bases and J by 2 bases, with 6 bases left in between. This CDR3 is built from 13 residues. The CDR3 nucleotides are TGTGCCAGCAGCTTACAGGCCAACTATGGCTACACCTTC. It specifies CASSLQANYGYTF.

The rearrangement links TRBV6-1 to TRBJ1-5; D is ambiguous. CDR1 and CDR2 from the germline V gene are MNHNS and SASEGT. This CDR3 is 14 amino acids long. Trimming took 5 bases from V and 7 from J, leaving 15 bases between them. CDR3 sequence: CASSPGWLGQPQHF. The CDR3 nucleotides are TGTGCCAGCAGTCCCGGGTGGTTGGGGCAGCCCCAGCATTTT.

The rearrangement joins TRBV7-2 to TRBJ2-5, with D perhaps matching TRBD1 (6 bases). Matching the DNA end better, TRBJ2-7 makes the J call doubtful. CDR1 SGHTA and CDR2 FQGNSA come from the germline V gene. The CDR3 loop spans 11 amino acids. DNA of the CDR3: TGTGCCAGCAGCGACAGGTACGAGCAGTACTTC. It is translated as CASSDRYEQYF.

The chain couples TRBV28 to TRBJ1-6; D gene ambiguous. V lost 3 bases, J lost 7 bases, and 10 bases lay in between. The CDR3 length is 14 residues. The germline V gene encodes CDR1 MDHEN and CDR2 SYDVKM. The CDR3 region has the DNA TGTGCCAGCAGTTTCCGTGCGAGCAATTCACCCCTCCACTTT. This codes for CASSFRASNSPLHF.

The gene calls are TRBV28 and TRBJ1-5; D gene uncertain. Germline V gene sequence: CDR1 MDHEN, CDR2 SYDVKM. Trimming left V 5 bases short and J 4 bases short, with 9 bases between. The CDR3 is 13 residues long. CDR3 coding DNA: TGTGCCAGCAGTCTGGTGGGGAATCAGCCCCAGCATTTT. Residues: CASSLVGNQPQHF. The full variable domain, its missing parts supplied by reference TRBV28 and TRBJ1-5, is DVKVTQSSRYLVKRTGEKVFLECVQDMDHENMFWYRQDPGLGLRLIYFSYDVKMKEKGDIPEGYSVSREKKERFSLILESASTNQTSMYLCASSLVGNQPQHFGDGTRLSIL.

This clone showed up just a few times. V and J are TRBV6-4 and TRBJ1-1, with D uncertain. Trimming left V 3 bases short and J 4 bases short, with 9 bases between. The CDR3 runs to 13 residues. Germline values: CDR1 MRHNA, CDR2 SNTAGT. The CDR3 bases are TGTGCCAGCAGTGAAGGGTTATCCACTGAAGCTTTCTTT. It codes for CASSEGLSTEAFF.

The J gene is TRBJ2-5, the V gene TRBV12-1; no DNA check was done on the table's D call, TRBD2. TRBV12-1 is a documented pseudogene. This CDR3 comprises 17 residues. The CDR3 DNA reads as TGTGCCAGCAGCAGAATTACTAGCGGGGGGGCTCAGGAGACCCAGTACTTC. As protein: CASSRITSGGAQETQYF.

In DNA, the CDR3 is TGTGCCAGCAGTGATCCTACTGGCTACACCTTC. It encodes CASSDPTGYTF. The rearrangement uses TRBV25-1 and TRBJ1-2, with D unclear. CDR3 size: 11 residues. Trimming pared 3 bases from V and 7 bases from J, leaving 6 bases between. Germline V gene lookup returns CDR1 MGHDK and CDR2 SYGVNS.

This clone has a handful of counts. The V and J genes are TRBV28 and TRBJ2-1; D remains unclear. V dropped 2 bases and J dropped 9 bases, with 14 bases sitting between them. The CDR3 runs 14 residues. The germline gives CDR1 MDHEN, CDR2 SYDVKM. Written as DNA, the CDR3 is TGTGCCAGCAGTTTAGGGCAGCCAAACAGTGAGCAGTTCTTC. It codes for CASSLGQPNSEQFF.

This chain uses TRBV6-6 with TRBJ2-3, with D perhaps TRBD2 (6 bases). CDR3 length: 15 amino acids. The V and J ends lost 6 bases and 5 bases respectively, with 18 bases between them. CDR1 MNHNY and CDR2 SVGAGI come from the germline V gene (reference sequence). The CDR3 region is CASSHDGVGGDTQYF. DNA of the CDR3: TGTGCCAGCAGCCACGATGGCGTCGGGGGAGATACGCAGTATTTT.

The chain links TRBV9 to TRBJ2-1, with D hard to call. CDR1 and CDR2 (germline): SGDLS, YYNGEE. CDR3 length equals 13 residues. Trimming left V 0 bases short and J 6 bases short, with 7 bases between. CDR3 in amino acids: CASSVGQINEQFF. CDR3 nucleotide sequence: TGTGCCAGCAGCGTAGGACAAATCAATGAGCAGTTCTTC.

A note on this clone: The junction does not match germline at one end; this may be a read error. The chain couples TRBV5-5 to TRBJ2-7; the D is unclear. Germline CDR1 SGHKS, CDR2 YYEKEE (reference sequence). The CDR3 extends over 14 amino acids. The CDR3 DNA is TGCGCCAGCAGCCAAGATCCTTCCTACGGGGAGCAGTACTTC. Residues: CASSQDPSYGEQYF.

The chain carries TRBV28 and TRBJ1-5, with TRBD1 matching 8 bases. This CDR3 is built from 15 residues. Germline CDR1 and CDR2: MDHEN and SYDVKM. V trimming: 6 bases; J trimming: 3 bases; junction bases outside the gene matches: 7. The CDR3 region is CASSPGGRNNQPQHF. The CDR3 nucleotides are TGTGCCAGCAGCCCAGGGGGCAGGAACAATCAGCCCCAGCATTTT.

The chain combines TRBV7-6 with TRBJ2-7, with 8 bases identical to TRBD2. V gave up 6 bases and J gave up 7 bases; unmatched junction bases: 11. Germline V gives CDR1 SGHVS, CDR2 FNYEAQ. The CDR3 has 14 amino acids. Here the CDR3 reads CASSTTSGSTEQYF. As DNA, the CDR3 is TGTGCCAGCAGTACAACTAGCGGTTCTACGGAGCAGTACTTC. The full variable domain, in which reference TRBV7-6 and TRBJ2-7 provide the parts outside the CDR3, is GAGVSQSPRYKVTKRGQDVALRCDPISGHVSLYWYRQALGQGPEFLTYFNYEAQQDKSGLPNDRFSAERPEGSISTLTIQRTEQRDSAMYRCASSTTSGSTEQYFGPGTRLTVT.

The chain combines TRBV5-1 with TRBJ2-3; TRBD2 agrees at 12 bases. The V segment lost 0 bases and the J segment 6 bases; nucleotides outside the gene matches: 2. Germline V gives CDR1 SGHRS, CDR2 YFSETQ. This CDR3 has 15 residues. The CDR3 nucleotides read TGCGCCAGCAGCTTGGGACTAGCGGGGGCGGATACGCAGTATTTT. Encoded protein: CASSLGLAGADTQYF.

J is TRBJ2-2 and V is TRBV6-5, with TRBD1 identical over 8 bases. V lost 6 bases to trimming and J lost 5 bases; unmatched junction nucleotides: 8. Germline V gene data show CDR1 as MNHEY and CDR2 as SVGAGI. The CDR3 length is 15 residues. CDR3 loop: CASSRGQGGTGELFF. The CDR3 region has the DNA TGTGCCAGCAGCCGAGGACAGGGTGGGACCGGGGAGCTGTTTTTT.

The chain carries TRBV9 and TRBJ2-5; a possible D gene is TRBD1 (6 bases). Germline CDR1 SGDLS, CDR2 YYNGEE. The CDR3 loop spans 14 amino acids. V lost 5 bases and J 0 bases, leaving 11 bases between the germline ends. The CDR3 DNA sequence: TGTGCCAGCAGTTCCGGACAGAACCAAGAGACCCAGTACTTC. As protein: CASSSGQNQETQYF. Full variable domain (outside the CDR3, taken from reference TRBV9 and TRBJ2-5): DSGVTQTPKHLITATGQRVTLRCSPRSGDLSVYWYQQSLDQGLQFLIQYYNGEERAKGNILERFSAQQFPDLHSELNLSSLELGDSALYFCASSSGQNQETQYFGPGTRLLVL.

The chain is built from TRBV7-8 and TRBJ1-3; D is perhaps TRBD1 (5 bases). Germline assignment: CDR1 SGHVS and CDR2 FQNEAQ. The V end was cut by 1 base, the J end by 4 bases, with 17 bases between. The CDR3 contains 17 residues. The CDR3 DNA sequence: TGTGCCAGCAGCTTAGATAGGCCAGGGCGCGGAGGAAACACCATATATTTT. Its translation is CASSLDRPGRGGNTIYF.

The rearrangement joins TRBV2 to TRBJ2-6; D not resolved. Germline V CDR1 and CDR2: SNHLY, FYNNEI. This CDR3 comprises 17 residues. The V gene lost 4 bases and the J gene lost 6 bases, with 19 bases spanning the gap. CDR3 loop: CASSADGLLFLANVLTF. In DNA form, the CDR3 reads TGTGCCAGCAGTGCTGACGGTCTATTATTTTTGGCCAACGTCCTGACTTTC.